The 24 T cell receptor beta chains in this list originate from one sample, sequenced in a study of T cell changes during pregnancy in multiple sclerosis. Assay used: immunoSEQ multiplex PCR; TCRdb lists only in-frame clones, some missing. The table records tens of thousands of clones, around 93% of them present only once. This sample comprised CD8+ T cells from peripheral blood mononuclear cells, obtained in the first trimester of pregnancy. All receptors derive from a female donor with multiple sclerosis, enrolled in a pregnancy study.

Here the CDR3 reads CASSLESGRAWYNEQFF. The CDR3 nucleotides are TGTGCCAGCAGTTTAGAGAGCGGGAGGGCCTGGTACAATGAGCAGTTCTTC. This sequence joins TRBV27 and TRBJ2-1, with 10 bases identical to TRBD2. J lost 4 bases, V lost 2 bases, and 8 bases had no gene match. From germline, CDR1 is MNHEY and CDR2 SMNVEV (reference sequence). The CDR3 is made up of 17 amino acids.

CDR3 in amino acids: CASSLGQQAPTGGQNYGYTF. The CDR3 nucleotides are TGTGCCAGCAGCTTGGGACAACAAGCTCCCACAGGGGGTCAGAACTATGGCTACACCTTC. This chain uses TRBV5-4 with TRBJ1-2; TRBD1 matches 8 bases. The CDR3 extends over 20 amino acids. V lost 0 bases to trimming and J lost 2 bases; unmatched junction nucleotides: 18. Per germline, CDR1 SGHNT and CDR2 YYREEE (reference sequence).

This clone has just one count. The chain links TRBV15 to TRBJ2-7; possible D gene TRBD2, 5 bases. There are 13 residues in the CDR3. Germline V gives CDR1 LNHNV, CDR2 YYDKDF (reference sequence). Trimming cost V 5 bases and J 5 bases, with 13 bases left between them. The CDR3 protein is CATSRLPGNEQYF. CDR3 DNA sequence: TGTGCCACCAGCCGACTCCCCGGGAACGAGCAGTACTTC. The full variable domain, its missing parts supplied by reference TRBV15 and TRBJ2-7, is DAMVIQNPRYQVTQFGKPVTLSCSQTLNHNVMYWYQQKSSQAPKLLFHYYDKDFNNEADTPDNFQSRRPNTSFCFLDIRSPGLGDTAMYLCATSRLPGNEQYFGPGTRLTVT.

This clone appeared once. The chain has TRBV6-6 and TRBJ2-7; tentatively, D is TRBD1 (6 bases). The CDR3 extends over 15 amino acids. Trimming removed 5 bases from V and 2 bases from J, with 16 bases in between. Germline CDR1 reads MNHNY; CDR2 reads SVGAGI (reference sequence). The DNA for the CDR3 is TGTGCCAGCAGTCCAAGGACAGCCCTTACCTACGAGCAGTACTTC. Protein: CASSPRTALTYEQYF.

V gene TRBV28 combines with J gene TRBJ2-1; 10 nucleotides agree with TRBD1. With V trimmed by 5 bases and J by 8 bases, 9 bases remained unmatched. Germline loops: CDR1 MDHEN, CDR2 SYDVKM. The length of the CDR3 is 15 residues. The chain's CDR3 is CASSPLTGGLDEQFF. CDR3 in DNA: TGTGCCAGCAGTCCGTTGACAGGGGGCCTCGATGAGCAGTTCTTC.

V and J are TRBV5-4 and TRBJ2-7; TRBD2 might be the D (6 bases). Germline CDR1 SGHNT, CDR2 YYREEE (reference sequence). The CDR3 is made up of 15 amino acids. The germline V and J ends were trimmed by 1 base and 3 bases, with 14 bases remaining between them. The DNA for the CDR3 is TGTGCCAGCAGCTTGAATACCGGGACTGTCTACGAGCAGTACTTC. It specifies CASSLNTGTVYEQYF.

As concerns this clone: The same CDR3 can be traced to other DNA sequences in this sample. The genes are TRBV4-1 and TRBJ2-1, with D perhaps matching TRBD2 (5 bases). CDR3 length equals 13 residues. V lost 4 bases, J lost 3 bases, and 7 bases lay in between. Looked up from germline, CDR1 is MGHRA and CDR2 is YSYEKL. CDR3 amino acids: CASSLGLYNEQFF. DNA for the CDR3: TGCGCCAGCAGCCTTGGACTCTACAATGAGCAGTTCTTC.

The V gene is TRBV7-7, the J gene TRBJ1-2; possibly TRBD1 for D (5 bases). CDR3 length equals 19 residues. Trimming pared 2 bases from V and 0 bases from J, leaving 22 bases between. Germline V CDR1 and CDR2: SSHAT, FNYEAQ (reference sequence). CDR3 region: CASSLSPGRGLNSNYGYTF. DNA of the CDR3: TGTGCCAGCAGCTTAAGTCCGGGGAGGGGACTTAACTCTAACTATGGCTACACCTTC.

CDR3 sequence (DNA): TGTGCCAGCAGCATGAGCGGCCTCAATGAGCAGTTCTTC. The encoded protein is CASSMSGLNEQFF. The chain couples TRBV5-4 to TRBJ2-1, with D perhaps matching TRBD2 (5 bases). CDR1 is SGHNT, CDR2 YYREEE, per germline (reference sequence). The CDR3 covers 13 residues. Trimming removed 4 bases at V and 6 bases at J, with 11 bases between.

The V and J genes are TRBV27 and TRBJ1-2; D may be TRBD1 (6 bases). This CDR3 spans 15 amino acids. Trimming removed 5 bases at V and 2 bases at J, with 15 bases between. Germline V gene lookup returns CDR1 MNHEY and CDR2 SMNVEV (reference sequence). CDR3 nucleotides: TGTGCCAGCAGTCCTCGAGACAGGCCCAACTATGGCTACACCTTC. It specifies CASSPRDRPNYGYTF.

The rearrangement links TRBV19 to TRBJ1-2, with a weak D call TRBD1 (5 bases). With 4 bases removed from V and 4 bases from J, the gap between germline ends came to 10 bases. The CDR3 has 13 residues. Germline CDR1 and CDR2: LNHDA and SQIVND (reference sequence). CDR3 region: CASSNGAVYGYTF. Written as DNA, the CDR3 is TGTGCCAGTAGTAATGGGGCAGTCTATGGCTACACCTTC.

The CDR3 nucleotides are TGTGCCAGTAGTATCCACCCTAGACTAGCGGGCAGCACAGATACGCAGTATTTT. Translation gives CASSIHPRLAGSTDTQYF. J is TRBJ2-3 and V is TRBV19, with 10 bases matching TRBD2. The CDR3 is 18 residues long. Germline assignment: CDR1 LNHDA and CDR2 SQIVND (reference sequence). The junction had 9 bases not matched to a gene; V was cut back by 3 bases and J by 0 bases.

The chain joins TRBV5-1 to TRBJ1-2; a possible D gene is TRBD1 (5 bases). This CDR3 region has 14 residues. Trimming shortened V by 5 bases and J by 4 bases, and 15 bases separated the two germline ends. Germline V gene data show CDR1 as SGHRS and CDR2 as YFSETQ. CDR3 protein: CASRGAGASYGYTF. CDR3 in DNA: TGCGCCAGCAGAGGGGCAGGCGCATCCTATGGCTACACCTTC.

CDR3 protein: CASNLGGASTDTQYF. CDR3 sequence (DNA): TGTGCCAGCAACCTAGGGGGTGCTAGCACAGATACGCAGTATTTT. The chain joins TRBV9 to TRBJ2-3; D possibly corresponds to TRBD1 (6 bases). CDR3 length equals 15 residues. The V and J ends lost 6 bases and 0 bases respectively, with 14 bases between them. Per the germline V gene, CDR1 is SGDLS and CDR2 is YYNGEE.

The genes are TRBV7-2 and TRBJ1-2; 11 nucleotides match TRBD1. Per germline, CDR1 SGHTA and CDR2 FQGNSA. The trim removed 1 base at V and 6 bases at J, leaving 7 bases unmatched. The CDR3 is 16 residues long. The CDR3 here is CASSLGFRTGGDGYTF. The CDR3 DNA reads as TGTGCCAGCAGCTTAGGGTTTCGGACAGGGGGCGATGGCTACACCTTC.

V and J are TRBV9 and TRBJ2-3; no clear D. Per germline, CDR1 SGDLS and CDR2 YYNGEE. V lost 3 bases, J lost 6 bases, and 5 bases lay in between. The CDR3 spans 11 residues. The CDR3 region has the DNA TGTGCCAGCAGCGGGAGTGATACGCAGTATTTT. Its translation is CASSGSDTQYF.

The gene calls are TRBV19 and TRBJ1-2; the D gene is possibly TRBD1 (6 bases). CDR1 and CDR2 (germline): LNHDA, SQIVND (reference sequence). This CDR3 comprises 15 residues. Trimming shortened V by 5 bases and J by 6 bases, and 19 bases separated the two germline ends. CDR3 amino acids: CASSSRDTGANGYTF. DNA for the CDR3: TGTGCCAGTAGTTCAAGGGACACCGGAGCAAATGGCTACACCTTC.

V and J are TRBV9 and TRBJ2-1; 9 nucleotides agree with TRBD1. The ends lost 2 bases at V and 9 bases at J; junction bases unmatched: 9. Germline V gene data show CDR1 as SGDLS and CDR2 as YYNGEE. CDR3 size: 15 residues. The DNA for the CDR3 is TGTGCCAGCAGCGTCTGGACAGGGGCGAAGGGTGAGCAGTTCTTC. Protein product: CASSVWTGAKGEQFF.

This chain connects TRBV7-8 to TRBJ1-1; the D gene is possibly TRBD1 (6 bases). Trimming stripped 5 bases from V and 0 bases from J, with 10 bases between. Germline values: CDR1 SGHVS, CDR2 FQNEAQ. CDR3 length: 14 amino acids. The chain's CDR3 is CASSTRDMNTEAFF. For the CDR3, the DNA is TGTGCCAGCAGCACCCGGGACATGAACACTGAAGCTTTCTTT.

This sequence joins TRBV28 and TRBJ2-3; the D is unclear. CDR1 is MDHEN, CDR2 SYDVKM, per germline. The CDR3 runs 15 residues. V gave up 5 bases and J gave up 0 bases, with 12 bases separating them. CDR3 nucleotides: TGTGCCAGCAGTCCCGACTCCTCAAGCACAGATACGCAGTATTTT. Its translation: CASSPDSSSTDTQYF.

The rearrangement uses TRBV9 and TRBJ1-2; D is unresolved. This CDR3 contains 14 residues. The germline CDR1 and CDR2 sequences are SGDLS and YYNGEE. V was trimmed by 0 bases and J by 2 bases, leaving 8 bases between them. The CDR3 nucleotides read TGTGCCAGCAGCGTAGGGCCCCCAAACTATGGCTACACCTTC. Its translation: CASSVGPPNYGYTF.

V usage is TRBV7-9 and J usage is TRBJ2-1, with TRBD2 matching 12 bases. Trimming cost V 5 bases and J 8 bases; bases outside gene matches: 16. In germline, CDR1 is SEHNR, CDR2 FQNEAQ (reference sequence). CDR3 size: 18 residues. CDR3: CASSGWIWTSGVQDEQFF. The CDR3, as DNA: TGTGCCAGCAGCGGATGGATATGGACTAGCGGGGTCCAAGATGAGCAGTTCTTC.

The V call is TRBV6-1, the J call TRBJ2-7; no definite D call. Trimming cost V 2 bases and J 7 bases, with 12 bases left between them. CDR1 is MNHNS, CDR2 SASEGT, per germline. This CDR3 region has 13 residues. CDR3: CASSESESREQYF. The CDR3 bases are TGTGCCAGCAGTGAATCTGAGTCGCGGGAGCAGTACTTC.

J is TRBJ2-2 and V is TRBV28; possibly TRBD2 for D (6 bases). V was shortened by 4 bases and J by 1 base, with 13 bases between the two germline ends. CDR3 length: 16 amino acids. Germline V gives CDR1 MDHEN, CDR2 SYDVKM. CDR3 region: CASSSPGDRNTGELFF. The DNA of the CDR3 is TGTGCCAGCAGTTCGCCGGGAGATAGGAACACCGGGGAGCTGTTTTTT.